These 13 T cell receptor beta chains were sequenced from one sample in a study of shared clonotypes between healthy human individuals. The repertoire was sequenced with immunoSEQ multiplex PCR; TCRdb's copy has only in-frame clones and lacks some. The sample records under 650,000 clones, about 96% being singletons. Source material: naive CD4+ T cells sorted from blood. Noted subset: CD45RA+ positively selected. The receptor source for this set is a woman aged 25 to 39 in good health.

DNA of the CDR3: TGTGCCAGCATGGAGGCGGGAGCCGGAGATACGCAGTATTTT. It encodes CASMEAGAGDTQYF. This chain joins TRBV28 and TRBJ2-3; 7 nucleotides match TRBD2. The CDR3 has 14 residues. Germline-derived CDR1 and CDR2 are MDHEN and SYDVKM. The ends lost 7 bases at V and 5 bases at J; junction bases unmatched: 9.

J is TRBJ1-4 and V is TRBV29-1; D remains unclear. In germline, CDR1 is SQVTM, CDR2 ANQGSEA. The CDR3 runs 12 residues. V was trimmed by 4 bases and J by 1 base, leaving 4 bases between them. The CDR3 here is CSVVGTNEKLFF. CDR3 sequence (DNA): TGCAGCGTTGTGGGAACTAATGAAAAACTGTTTTTT.

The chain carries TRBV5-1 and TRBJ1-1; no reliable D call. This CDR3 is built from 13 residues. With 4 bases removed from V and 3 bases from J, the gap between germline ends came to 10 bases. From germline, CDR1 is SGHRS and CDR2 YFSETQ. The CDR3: CASSRRGDTEAFF. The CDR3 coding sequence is TGCGCCAGCAGCCGACGGGGAGACACTGAAGCTTTCTTT.

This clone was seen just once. CDR3 residues: CASSMGLAGGQGTQYF. CDR3 nucleotides: TGTGCCAGCAGCATGGGACTAGCGGGAGGGCAGGGGACCCAGTACTTC. The gene calls are TRBV5-6 and TRBJ2-5; 16 nucleotides match TRBD2. The junction had 7 bases not matched to a gene; V was cut back by 4 bases and J by 7 bases. Looked up from germline, CDR1 is SGHDT and CDR2 is YYEEEE. This CDR3 is 16 amino acids long.

The CDR3 region has the DNA TGTGCCAGCAGCTTGATGGCCGGGAATAATCAGCCCCAGCATTTT. Translated, it gives CASSLMAGNNQPQHF. The chain uses TRBV5-5 and TRBJ1-5; D call uncertain. The CDR3 runs to 15 residues. Germline V gene sequence: CDR1 SGHKS, CDR2 YYEKEE (reference sequence). The V and J ends lost 1 base and 4 bases respectively, with 12 bases between them.

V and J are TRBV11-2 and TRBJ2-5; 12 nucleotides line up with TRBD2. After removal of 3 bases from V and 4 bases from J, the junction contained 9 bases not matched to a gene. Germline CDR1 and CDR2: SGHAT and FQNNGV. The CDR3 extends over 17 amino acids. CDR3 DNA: TGTGCCAGCAGCTTGGCTAGCGGGAGGGTTTGGGGAGAGACCCAGTACTTC. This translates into CASSLASGRVWGETQYF.

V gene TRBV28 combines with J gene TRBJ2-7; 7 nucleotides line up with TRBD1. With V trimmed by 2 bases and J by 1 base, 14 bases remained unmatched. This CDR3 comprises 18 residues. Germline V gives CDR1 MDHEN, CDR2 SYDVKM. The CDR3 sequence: CASSLPFGQELASYEQYF. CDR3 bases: TGTGCCAGCAGTTTACCCTTCGGACAGGAGTTGGCGTCCTACGAGCAGTACTTC.

The CDR3 region is CASSAIDRYTGELFF. The CDR3 DNA sequence: TGTGCCAGCAGTGCAATCGACAGGTATACCGGGGAGCTGTTTTTT. The V call is TRBV28, the J call TRBJ2-2; maybe TRBD1 (6 bases). Between the trimmed V and J ends, which lost 5 bases and 5 bases, there was a span of 15 bases. Germline V gene data show CDR1 as MDHEN and CDR2 as SYDVKM. There are 15 residues in the CDR3. The full variable domain, with the rest looked up from reference TRBV28 and TRBJ2-2, is DVKVTQSSRYLVKRTGEKVFLECVQDMDHENMFWYRQDPGLGLRLIYFSYDVKMKEKGDIPEGYSVSREKKERFSLILESASTNQTSMYLCASSAIDRYTGELFFGEGSRLTVL.

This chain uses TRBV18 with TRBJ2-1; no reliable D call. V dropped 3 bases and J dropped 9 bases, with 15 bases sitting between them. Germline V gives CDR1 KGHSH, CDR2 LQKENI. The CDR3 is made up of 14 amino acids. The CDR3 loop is CASSPLSTKGEQFF. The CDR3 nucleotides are TGTGCCAGCTCACCCCTTAGCACCAAGGGTGAGCAGTTCTTC.

The CDR3 loop is CASRLASRGPRYNEQFF. CDR3 DNA: TGTGCAAGTCGCTTAGCTTCGAGGGGCCCTCGATACAATGAGCAGTTCTTC. The chain links TRBV12-2 to TRBJ2-1. TRBV12-2 counts as a pseudogene. The CDR3 runs 17 residues.

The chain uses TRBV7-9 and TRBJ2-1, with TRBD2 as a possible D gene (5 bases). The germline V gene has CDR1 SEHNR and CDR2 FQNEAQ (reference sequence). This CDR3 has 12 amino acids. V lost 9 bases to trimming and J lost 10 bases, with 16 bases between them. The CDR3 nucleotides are TGTGCCAGGAGAGGGAGCGGAGAGGAGCAGTTCTTC. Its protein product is CARRGSGEEQFF.

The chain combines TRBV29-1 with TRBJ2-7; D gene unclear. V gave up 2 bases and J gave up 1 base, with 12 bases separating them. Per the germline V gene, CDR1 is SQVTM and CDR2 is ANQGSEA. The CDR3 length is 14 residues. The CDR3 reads CSVEIRHPSYEQYF. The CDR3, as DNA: TGCAGCGTTGAAATACGACACCCTTCCTACGAGCAGTACTTC.

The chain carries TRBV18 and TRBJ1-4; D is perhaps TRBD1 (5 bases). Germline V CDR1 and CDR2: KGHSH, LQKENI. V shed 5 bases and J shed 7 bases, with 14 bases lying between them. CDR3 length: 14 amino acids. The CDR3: CASSAGTLGEKLFF. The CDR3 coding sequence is TGTGCCAGCTCAGCCGGGACCCTCGGTGAAAAACTGTTTTTT.